This is a list of T cell receptor beta chains from one sample in a study of T cells in Graves' hyperthyroidism and ophthalmopathy. TCRdb reanalysed the multiplex PCR reads using MiXCR and keeps one entry per CDR3 protein. Of about 560,000 distinct CDR3 sequences listed, approximately 15% are singletons. Sequenced: blood. These receptors were collected from a woman aged 40 to 50 with Graves' hyperthyroidism. Both conserved end residues are part of each CDR3. A D gene is named only where the DNA matches it firmly. Clone size is shown for a subset of rows, as once, few, many or a class of expanded clone.

j_gene | d_gene | v_gene | abundance | CDR3nt | CDR3aa
TRBJ2-1 | TRBD2 | TRBV9 | many | TGTGCCAGCAGCGTAGCTGACGCGGGAGGGCCATATGAGCAGTTCTTC | CASSVADAGGPYEQFF
TRBJ2-7 | TRBD2 | TRBV5-1 | many | TGCGCCAGCAGAACAGGGACTAGCGAATCCTACGAGCAGTACTTC | CASRTGTSESYEQYF
TRBJ2-7 | - | TRBV28 | - | TGTGCCAGCGGGGGTGTCGGGGGAGCCTACGAGCAGTACTTC | CASGGVGGAYEQYF
TRBJ1-1 | TRBD1 | TRBV5-1 | many | TGCGCCAGCAGCTCGTCGGGACAGGGGGCTGAAGCTTTCTTT | CASSSSGQGAEAFF
TRBJ1-2 | - | TRBV6-1 | many | TGTGCCAGCAGTGCAACAGTTAACTATGGCTACACCTTC | CASSATVNYGYTF
TRBJ1-1 | TRBD1 | TRBV10-3 | many | TGTGCCATCAGTGAGTTCGGGACAGGGCTGAACACTGAAGCTTTCTTT | CAISEFGTGLNTEAFF
TRBJ2-5 | - | TRBV10-1 | many | TGCGCCAACAAGACTCGCGATGAGACCCAGTACTTC | CANKTRDETQYF
TRBJ2-7 | - | TRBV27 | many | TGTGCCAGCAGTTCCCTGGACAGTCCCACCTACGAGCAGTACTTC | CASSSLDSPTYEQYF
TRBJ2-1 | - | TRBV29-1 | many | TGCAGCGTTGAAGGTGCAGACTTAAGGGGTGAGCAGTTCTTC | CSVEGADLRGEQFF
TRBJ1-2 | - | TRBV6-1 | many | TGTGCCAGCAGTGAACTCGGCCCTAGCCCAATTAATCATGGCTACACCTTC | CASSELGPSPINHGYTF
TRBJ2-1 | TRBD2 | TRBV18 | many | TGTGCCAGCTCACCACAGGTAGCGGGAGGGCCTAGGCCGATCGATGAGCAGTTCTTC | CASSPQVAGGPRPIDEQFF
TRBJ2-5 | - | TRBV28 | many | TGTGCCAGCAGAAAGGGGGAGACCCAGTACTTC | CASRKGETQYF
TRBJ1-5 | TRBD1 | TRBV12-3/TRBV12-4 | - | TGTGCCAGCCTTCATTCCGGGACAGCTGATCAGCCCCAGCATTTT | CASLHSGTADQPQHF
TRBJ2-1 | TRBD2 | TRBV10-3 | few | TGTGCCATCAGTGGAGGAGCGGGGTCCTACAATGAGCAATTCTTC | CAISGGAGSYNEQFF
TRBJ2-5 | - | TRBV29-1 | few | TGCAGCGTCAGACAGTCCCAAGAGACCCAGTACTTC | CSVRQSQETQYF
TRBJ2-7 | TRBD2 | TRBV29-1 | few | TGCAGCGTCAGAGCGGGGGTCTACGAGCAGTACTTC | CSVRAGVYEQYF
TRBJ1-2 | - | TRBV19 | - | TGTGCCAGTAAAGTCCGGGGAAATGGCTACACCTTC | CASKVRGNGYTF
TRBJ2-2 | TRBD1 | TRBV7-2 | many | TGTGCCAGCAGCCCACAGGGGGCCGGGGAGCTGTTTTTT | CASSPQGAGELFF
TRBJ2-1 | TRBD2 | TRBV5-1 | - | TGCGCCAGCAGCTTGAAGGGTAGCGGGAGCTACAATGAGCAGTTCTTC | CASSLKGSGSYNEQFF
TRBJ2-7 | TRBD2 | TRBV14 | - | TGTGCCAGCAGCCGCACTTGGACTAGCGGGAGCGACGAGCAGTACTTC | CASSRTWTSGSDEQYF
TRBJ2-7 | TRBD2 | TRBV29-1 | - | TGCAGCGTTGAGTCTAGCGGGATAGAAGAGCAGTACTTC | CSVESSGIEEQYF
TRBJ1-3 | - | TRBV12-3/TRBV12-4 | many | TGTGCCAGCGACCACTCTGGAAACACCATATATTTT | CASDHSGNTIYF
TRBJ2-2 | TRBD2 | TRBV20-1 | - | TGCAGTGCTAGATTGAGTGGGACTAGCGGGTCGAACACCGGGGAGCTGTTTTTT | CSARLSGTSGSNTGELFF
TRBJ2-1 | TRBD2 | TRBV12-3/TRBV12-4 | few | TGTGCCAGCAGGGGCCCAGCGGGAGTAGGAAATGAGCAGTTCTTC | CASRGPAGVGNEQFF
TRBJ2-7 | TRBD1 | TRBV20-1 | many | TGCAGTGCTGGGACGTTTGCGGGACAGGGGGTCCCCTACGAGCAGTACTTC | CSAGTFAGQGVPYEQYF
TRBJ2-7 | - | TRBV20-1 | many | TGCAGTGCTAAGGCAGGCCGCTCCTACGAGCAGTACTTC | CSAKAGRSYEQYF
TRBJ1-2 | TRBD1 | TRBV7-9 | many | TGTGCCAGCAGCTTTGGGACAGGCGGAGATCCTAACTATGGCTACACCTTC | CASSFGTGGDPNYGYTF
TRBJ1-2 | TRBD1 | TRBV20-1 | many | TGCAGTGCTAGGGGGTTGACAGGGGGCATTAACTATGGCTACACCTTC | CSARGLTGGINYGYTF
TRBJ1-1 | - | TRBV3-1 | many | TGTGCCAGCAGCCCAATGAATAGAGGAAACACTGAAGCTTTCTTT | CASSPMNRGNTEAFF
TRBJ2-5 | - | TRBV29-1 | - | TGCAGCGTTGGGGGCAGGGTGGGGGAGACCCAGTACTTC | CSVGGRVGETQYF
TRBJ2-3 | TRBD2 | TRBV7-2 | few | TGTGCCAGCAGTTCCGGGACTAGCGGGAGGGCCTTAGATACGCAGTATTTT | CASSSGTSGRALDTQYF
TRBJ1-5 | TRBD1 | TRBV5-4 | - | TGTGCCAGCAGCATGGGACAGACTAATCAGCCCCAGCATTTT | CASSMGQTNQPQHF
TRBJ2-1 | TRBD2 | TRBV28 | many | TGTGCCAGCAGTTCCAGCCGGCGGACTAGCGGGAAGGAGCAGTTCTTC | CASSSSRRTSGKEQFF
TRBJ2-2 | - | TRBV19 | few | TGTGCCAGTAGGCCCTGGTCCAGGGTAAACACCGGGGAGCTGTTTTTT | CASRPWSRVNTGELFF
TRBJ2-6 | TRBD1 | TRBV30 | many | TGTGCCTGGCTCAGGGACAGTGGGGCCAACGTCCTGACTTTC | CAWLRDSGANVLTF
TRBJ1-6 | - | TRBV6-6 | - | TGTGCCAGCAGTTACGAGTATAAACAGGCGAATTCACCCCTCCACTTT | CASSYEYKQANSPLHF
TRBJ2-7 | - | TRBV11-2 | many | TGTGCCAGCAGCTCGCAACAGTACGAGCAGTACTTC | CASSSQQYEQYF
TRBJ2-2 | - | TRBV25-1 | few | TGTGCCAGTTCGACCCGGAACACCGGGGAGCTGTTTTTT | CASSTRNTGELFF
TRBJ2-1 | TRBD2 | TRBV2 | many | TGTGCCAGCAGTGAATCGGTAGCGGGAGGGGTCAATGAGCAGTTCTTC | CASSESVAGGVNEQFF
TRBJ2-7 | TRBD1 | TRBV2 | many | TGTGCCAGCAGTGCAGGACAGGGGTCGTGGAGCGAGCAGTACTTC | CASSAGQGSWSEQYF
TRBJ2-1 | TRBD2 | TRBV3-1 | many | TGTGCCAGCAGCGGACTAGAAGCTGAGCAGTTCTTC | CASSGLEAEQFF